Listed below are T cell receptor beta chains from one sample, sequenced in a study of blood T cell repertoires in COVID-19. Sequencing used immunoSEQ multiplex PCR; TCRdb keeps in-frame clones, though not all of them. The repertoire holds 70,000 to 80,000 clones, with around 80% as singletons. Input material: peripheral blood. These receptors were collected from a woman older than 75 with acute or convalescent COVID-19. The CDR3 runs from the conserved cysteine through the conserved F or W. Each record gives: V gene, J gene, CDR3 length, CDR3 protein.

V: TRBV28; J: TRBJ2-7; length: 13; CDR3: CASSYKTDSEQYF
V: TRBV6-5; J: TRBJ1-5; length: 12; CDR3: CASRSGSQPQHF
V: TRBV19; J: TRBJ2-5; length: 17; CDR3: CASSIPVAGGPGETQYF
V: TRBV11-3; J: TRBJ2-3; length: 15; CDR3: CASSLPSDTTDTQYF
V: TRBV6-1; J: TRBJ2-3; length: 16; CDR3: CASSVRTSGSTDTQYF
V: TRBV11-1; J: TRBJ2-1; length: 15; CDR3: CASSHGQRGRVEQFF
V: TRBV5-4; J: TRBJ2-1; length: 15; CDR3: CASSLGQGIYNEQFF
V: TRBV4-1; J: TRBJ2-7; length: 14; CDR3: CASSSMTGSYEQYF
V: TRBV9; J: TRBJ2-1; length: 16; CDR3: CASSVGNSGRSNEQFF
V: TRBV9; J: TRBJ2-1; length: 18; CDR3: CASSVALNRTIKLNEQFF
V: TRBV4-3; J: TRBJ1-2; length: 16; CDR3: CASSQGFGQGRYGYTF
V: TRBV7-9; J: TRBJ2-6; length: 13; CDR3: CASSLDWANVLTF
V: TRBV18; J: TRBJ1-1; length: 15; CDR3: CASSLTTGKNTEAFF
V: TRBV5-1; J: TRBJ2-1; length: 15; CDR3: CASSLTQNGNNEQFF
V: TRBV28; J: TRBJ2-1; length: 15; CDR3: CASRTDRGSYNEQFF
V: TRBV3-1/TRBV3-2; J: TRBJ1-5; length: 17; CDR3: CASSQAPVRVGNQPQHF
V: TRBV15; J: TRBJ2-5; length: 16; CDR3: CATSRDLTGLQETQYF
V: TRBV29-1; J: TRBJ1-5; length: 10; CDR3: CSVGDQPQHF
V: TRBV6-2/TRBV6-3; J: TRBJ2-3; length: 13; CDR3: CASSLVLADTQYF
V: TRBV6-5; J: TRBJ1-2; length: 14; CDR3: CASSYSAGNYGYTF
V: TRBV7-2; J: TRBJ1-6; length: 14; CDR3: CASSLNRFNSPLHF
V: TRBV5-1; J: TRBJ1-1; length: 15; CDR3: CASSLRTGPNTEAFF
V: TRBV15; J: TRBJ2-1; length: 16; CDR3: CATSNNLGLAAAGQFF
V: TRBV29-1; J: TRBJ2-1; length: 14; CDR3: CSVVSAGGYDEQFF
V: TRBV10-2; J: TRBJ1-6; length: 16; CDR3: CASSGAGTPGGSPLHF
V: TRBV24-1; J: TRBJ2-5; length: 15; CDR3: CATSGVAGLRETQYF
V: TRBV18; J: TRBJ2-7; length: 13; CDR3: CASSRQGSYEQYF
V: TRBV6-5; J: TRBJ1-4; length: 16; CDR3: CASSYSAQPTNEKLFF
V: TRBV11-2; J: TRBJ2-7; length: 11; CDR3: CASSTAGGQYF
V: TRBV27; J: TRBJ2-5; length: 15; CDR3: CASSSSPWGGETQYF
V: TRBV5-6; J: TRBJ1-6; length: 18; CDR3: CASSSLNLAGTGNSPLHF
V: TRBV5-1; J: TRBJ2-1; length: 13; CDR3: CASSKDTPHEQFF
V: TRBV7-7; J: TRBJ2-7; length: 15; CDR3: CASSPVAGVSYEQYF
V: TRBV30; J: TRBJ1-2; length: 12; CDR3: CAWNMEVNGYTF
V: TRBV6-6; J: TRBJ2-7; length: 12; CDR3: CASSEYTYEQYF
V: TRBV5-1; J: TRBJ2-7; length: 15; CDR3: CASSLLQGAAYEQYF
V: TRBV28; J: TRBJ2-7; length: 15; CDR3: CASRKTRDTYYEQYF
V: TRBV19; J: TRBJ1-2; length: 13; CDR3: CASSILDRAGYTF
V: TRBV7-6; J: TRBJ2-7; length: 16; CDR3: CASSERQDRSPYEQYF
V: TRBV3-1/TRBV3-2; J: TRBJ2-7; length: 14; CDR3: CASSLSIFPGEQYF
V: TRBV3-1/TRBV3-2; J: TRBJ2-3; length: 17; CDR3: CASSQDPHTGVTDTQYF
V: TRBV21-1; J: TRBJ2-1; length: 17; CDR3: CASSKEVDRGSYNEQFF
V: TRBV6-2/TRBV6-3; J: TRBJ2-7; length: 11; CDR3: CASSYPNEQYF
V: TRBV27; J: TRBJ2-2; length: 18; CDR3: CASRTATRALENTGELFF